The 10 T cell receptor beta chains below come from one sample, sequenced in a study of cytomegalovirus exposure and HLA in healthy donors. Primers: 60 Vbeta forward and 13 Jbeta reverse. Sequencing used immunoSEQ multiplex PCR; TCRdb keeps in-frame clones, though not all of them. The sample consists of roughly 190,000 clones, around 62% of them appearing once. The sequenced sample consisted of PBMCs. The receptors here all came from a man aged 40-50 years in good health and CMV-seronegative.

This clone came up a few times. This chain uses TRBV7-6 with TRBJ2-2, with TRBD2 matching over 8 bases. The CDR3 consists of 18 residues. Trimming at V came to 5 bases and at J to 4 bases, leaving 15 bases not matched to a gene. Germline CDR1 and CDR2: SGHVS and FNYEAQ. CDR3 sequence reads: CASSASGTSPVGTGELFF. The CDR3 nucleotides are TGTGCCAGCAGCGCATCCGGGACTAGTCCGGTTGGCACCGGGGAGCTGTTTTTT.

In this sample, this clone turned up once. The rearrangement links TRBV7-2 to TRBJ2-1; TRBD1 agrees at 9 bases. The CDR3 runs to 15 residues. With 1 base clipped from V and 7 bases from J, the junction kept 5 bases outside the gene matches. Germline V gene lookup returns CDR1 SGHTA and CDR2 FQGNSA. CDR3 nucleotides: TGTGCCAGCAGCTTAGGACAGGGGGGCTTAAATGAGCAGTTCTTC. Amino acids: CASSLGQGGLNEQFF. The variable domain in full, with the rest retrieved from reference TRBV7-2 and TRBJ2-1, is GAGVSQSPSNKVTEKGKDVELRCDPISGHTALYWYRQSLGQGLEFLIYFQGNSAPDKSGLPSDRFSAERTGGSVSTLTIQRTQQEDSAVYLCASSLGQGGLNEQFFGPGTRLTVL.

The V and J genes are TRBV4-1 and TRBJ2-2, with TRBD2 identical over 12 bases. This CDR3 contains 18 residues. The junction had 13 bases not matched to a gene; V was cut back by 4 bases and J by 7 bases. The germline CDR1 and CDR2 sequences are MGHRA and YSYEKL. Here the CDR3 DNA reads TGCGCCAGCAGCCGGGGAGTCGGGACTAGCGGGCTGGGCGGGGAGCTGTTTTTT. This gives the protein CASSRGVGTSGLGGELFF.

The V and J genes are TRBV6-5 and TRBJ2-5; TRBD1 matches 7 bases. Germline loops: CDR1 MNHEY, CDR2 SVGAGI. The ends lost 8 bases at V and 1 base at J; junction bases unmatched: 7. The CDR3 runs 14 residues. DNA for the CDR3: TGTGCCAGCCGCCCGGGACAGTTCCAAGAGACCCAGTACTTC. Translated, it gives CASRPGQFQETQYF.

This clone was seen a few times. The chain has TRBV7-9 and TRBJ2-1, with a tentative D call TRBD2 (6 bases). Germline V gene lookup returns CDR1 SEHNR and CDR2 FQNEAQ (reference sequence). The V end was cut by 1 base, the J end by 7 bases, with 14 bases between. CDR3 length: 15 residues. CDR3 in amino acids: CASSLGRVGGNEQFF. Here the CDR3 DNA reads TGTGCCAGCAGCTTAGGAAGGGTTGGAGGGAATGAGCAGTTCTTC. Drawing the rest from reference TRBV7-9 and TRBJ2-1, the complete variable domain is DTGVSQNPRHKITKRGQNVTFRCDPISEHNRLYWYRQTLGQGPEFLTYFQNEAQLEKSRLLSDRFSAERPKGSFSTLEIQRTEQGDSAMYLCASSLGRVGGNEQFFGPGTRLTVL.

This chain connects TRBV6-5 to TRBJ2-5; 10 bases map to TRBD1. The end of the DNA aligns better with TRBJ2-7, so the J call may be wrong. This CDR3 has 15 amino acids. Per the germline V gene, CDR1 is MNHEY and CDR2 is SVGAGI. CDR3 loop: CASSYSGTGEAEQYF. CDR3 coding DNA: TGTGCCAGCAGTTACTCCGGGACAGGGGAGGCCGAGCAGTACTTC.

This rearrangement joins TRBV19 to TRBJ2-4, with 9 nucleotides matching TRBD1. Germline V gene lookup returns CDR1 LNHDA and CDR2 SQIVND (reference sequence). V trimming: 5 bases; J trimming: 3 bases; junction bases outside the gene matches: 8. The CDR3 loop spans 16 amino acids. CDR3 DNA sequence: TGTGCCAGTAGTCCTACAGGGGGCTGGAACAAAAACATTCAGTACTTC. Amino acid sequence: CASSPTGGWNKNIQYF.

This clone was picked up a small number of times. The chain joins TRBV5-5 to TRBJ1-1, with 8 bases lining up with TRBD1. The CDR3 has 17 amino acids. Germline CDR1 SGHKS, CDR2 YYEKEE (reference sequence). Germline trimming cut 5 bases from V and 0 bases from J; bases unmatched to any gene: 12. CDR3 loop: CASRPGTGVLLNTEAFF. In nucleotides, the CDR3 is TGTGCCAGCAGACCCGGGACAGGTGTACTTCTGAACACTGAAGCTTTCTTT. The whole variable domain, filled in from reference TRBV5-5 and TRBJ1-1, reads DAGVTQSPTHLIKTRGQQVTLRCSPISGHKSVSWYQQVLGQGPQFIFQYYEKEERGRGNFPDRFSARQFPNYSSELNVNALLLGDSALYLCASRPGTGVLLNTEAFFGQGTRLTVV.

This clone has just a few counts. The V call is TRBV7-9, the J call TRBJ2-1; TRBD2 matches 14 bases. The J segment lost 7 bases and the V segment lost 3 bases, leaving 2 bases of the junction unmatched. The germline gives CDR1 SEHNR, CDR2 FQNEAQ (reference sequence). The CDR3 spans 15 residues. The CDR3 DNA reads as TGTGCCAGCAGCTTTGGGACTAGCGGGAGTAATGAGCAGTTCTTC. It encodes CASSFGTSGSNEQFF.

The V and J genes are TRBV5-4 and TRBJ1-4; TRBD1 aligns across 9 bases. This CDR3 comprises 18 residues. With V trimmed by 4 bases and J by 6 bases, 16 bases remained unmatched. CDR1 and CDR2 from the germline V gene are SGHNT and YYREEE (reference sequence). The CDR3 DNA is TGTGCCAGCAGCCAGGACGGGACAGGGACGAGCAAATATGAAAAACTGTTTTTT. Amino acids: CASSQDGTGTSKYEKLFF.